This entry describes one T cell receptor beta chain. This record belongs to a study of CD8 T cells in Susac syndrome. After extraction with the RNeasy kit, about 0.5 to 1 ug of the RNA was reverse transcribed using random hexamers. With immunoSEQ multiplex PCR, TCR beta CDR3 was amplified across 54 Vbeta and 13 Jbeta. TCRdb independently ran MiXCR on the immunoSEQ multiplex PCR reads; one entry per CDR3 protein. The sample consists of some 450,000 distinct CDR3 sequences, more than 80% of them appearing once. Germline CDR1 reads MNHEY; CDR2 reads SMNVEV (reference sequence). V lost 2 bases and J lost 4; bases outside the gene matches: 4. The CDR3 length is 14 residues. Sequencing of TCR beta drew on CD8+ and CD4+ T cells from blood. Relapsing-remitting disease, either stable or active, was present in the treatment-naive patients who were the multiple sclerosis controls. Negative isolation yielded the CD8+ and CD4+ T cells, while FACS enriched the TEMRA cells.

The clonotype was recovered from a human donor with multiple sclerosis. The chain recombines TRBV27 with TRBJ1-1, with 7 bases fitting TRBD1. The sample comprised CD8+ T cells from PBMCs. The CDR3 DNA reads as TGTGCCAGCAGTTTAAGAGGGACAGTCACTGAAGCTTTCTTT. Encoded protein: CASSLRGTVTEAFF.